One TCR beta chain is described in this entry. Its antigen remains unidentified. No base quality information exists; no much larger clone differs at one position. Genomic DNA was extracted from sorted cells for sequencing of the TCRbeta CDR3 region. TCRbeta CDR3 regions were sequenced using the immunoSEQ Assay. TCRdb took this table from immuneACCESS and kept in-frame rearrangements with V and J called. Such tables lack part of the clones; where checked against another copy, unresolved V genes explain under half of the gap, and the rest is unexplained. The sample table shows roughly 64,000 clones, and about 90% are seen once. The top ten hold about 5.6% of the sample. These data come from a study of OX40 agonist ivuxolimab in advanced cancers. Background on the whole study: The costimulatory receptor OX40 (CD134) was targeted by ivuxolimab, a fully human IgG2 agonistic monoclonal antibody. In the dose-escalation cohort, around four fifths of patients were male, and the mean age was roughly 60 years, with a range of 23 to 79. The point of sequencing TCRbeta in the periphery was to test whether ivuxolimab changed TCR sequence diversity and drove clonal T-cell expansion. The monotherapy dose-escalation portion (N = 52 patients) of the phase I ivuxolimab trial is reported in the paper. Of the roughly 51 dose-escalation patients, hepatocellular carcinoma was present in 19, melanoma in approximately 15, renal cell carcinoma in 9 and head and neck cancer in 9. Prior anti-PD-1, anti-PD-L1 or anti-CTLA-4 therapy was permitted, and about 40% of dose-escalation patients had received checkpoint inhibitors. Partial responses occurred in three dose-escalation patients: two with cutaneous melanoma and one with hepatocellular carcinoma. Intravenous ivuxolimab was administered to patients every 2 weeks at six dose levels: 0.01, 0.1, 0.3, 1.5, 3 and 10 mg/kg.

The trial excluded patients who had a history of autoimmune disease or who were on systemic immunosuppression. In every dose cohort, peripheral blood was drawn for TCR sequencing at baseline, cycle 4 day 1, and cycle 7 day 1. Samples were obtained from an open-label, multicenter, first-in-human phase I dose-escalation trial of ivuxolimab. Adults with locally advanced or metastatic head and neck squamous cell, hepatocellular, melanoma or renal cell carcinoma were enrolled in the trial. CD4+ and CD8+ T cells were sorted separately from peripheral blood before TCR sequencing. What the authors observed across the whole study: After ivuxolimab, more expanded clones were found on average in CD8+ T cells than in CD4+ T cells. In the 0.1-3.0 mg/kg groups, partial responders were among the patients with the lowest normalized peripheral clonal expansion, particularly in CD8+ T cells. At doses from 0.1 to 3.0 mg/kg, clonal expansion was seen in both CD4+ and CD8+ blood T cells between baseline and week 6. The antigen specificity of the clonally expanded peripheral T cells was not determined. Low levels of normalized T-cell clonal expansion were also seen in some patients who did not respond.

V is clipped by 2 bases and J by 15 bases, and the sequence between their germline boundaries is 18 bases long. From the cysteine up to the phenylalanine, the CDR3 has a length of 13 residues. The read is trimmed to its CDR3 DNA, 39 bases read in frame from base 1. CDR1 and CDR2 (MNHEY, SVGAGI) derive from the germline V gene. The V and J genes are TRBV6-5 and TRBJ2-3, with the D gene not confidently named. The sequence was obtained from an adult with an advanced solid tumor such as melanoma, head and neck, liver or kidney cancer. The sequenced sample was CD4+ or CD8+ T cells sorted from blood, obtained in a trial of the OX40 agonist ivuxolimab. The CDR3 protein is CASSYGVRLGNYF. The bases read TGTGCCAGCAGTTACGGGGTGAGGTTGGGGAATTATTTT.